This T cell receptor (beta chain) was documented in a study of T-cell reconstitution after alpha-beta-depleted transplantation in children. This CDR3 region has 14 residues. Germline lookup yields CDR1 SGHRS and CDR2 YFSETQ. The V end was cut by 0 bases, the J end by 3 bases, with 6 bases between. Ten or more counts support this clonotype. This sample's TCRbeta library carried unique molecular identifier barcodes. MiXCR was run by TCRdb on the PCR reads, yielding one entry per CDR3 protein. The data contain 230,000 or so distinct CDR3 sequences, 12% of them singletons. The chain is built from TRBV5-1 and TRBJ1-4; D is undetermined. The sequences come from PBMCs from the stem cell graft donor, collected from the stem cell graft. The TCR comes from a human donor who donated a stem cell graft to a child with acute lymphoblastic leukemia. In nucleotides, the CDR3 is TGCGCCAGCAGCTTGGGGGCTGCTAATGAAAAACTGTTTTTT. Translation: CASSLGAANEKLFF. Variable domain in full (rest from reference TRBV5-1 and TRBJ1-4): KAGVTQTPRYLIKTRGQQVTLSCSPISGHRSVSWYQQTPGQGLQFLFEYFSETQRNKGNFPGRFSGRQFSNSRSEMNVSTLELGDSALYLCASSLGAANEKLFFGSGTQLSVL.